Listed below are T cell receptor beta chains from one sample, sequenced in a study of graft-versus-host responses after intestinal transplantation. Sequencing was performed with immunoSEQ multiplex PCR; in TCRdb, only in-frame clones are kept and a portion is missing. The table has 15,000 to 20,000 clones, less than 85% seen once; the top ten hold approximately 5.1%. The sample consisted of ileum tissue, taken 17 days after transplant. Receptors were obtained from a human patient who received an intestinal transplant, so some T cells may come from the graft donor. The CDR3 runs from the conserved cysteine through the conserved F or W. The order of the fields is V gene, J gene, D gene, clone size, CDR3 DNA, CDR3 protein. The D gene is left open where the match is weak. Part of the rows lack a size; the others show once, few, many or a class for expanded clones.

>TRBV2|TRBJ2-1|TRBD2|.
TGTGCCATCAAAGGGACTAGCGGGAGTTATGAGCAGTTCTTC
CAIKGTSGSYEQFF
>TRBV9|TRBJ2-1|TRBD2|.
TGTGCCAGCAGCGTAGCCGGGACTAGCGGGAGGGCCCGAGGCAATGAGCAGTTCTTC
CASSVAGTSGRARGNEQFF
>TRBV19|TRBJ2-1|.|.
TGTGCCAGTAGTATTGTTAGTCAGGGTGAGCAGTTCTTC
CASSIVSQGEQFF
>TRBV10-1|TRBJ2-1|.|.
TGCGCCAGCAGTGTAGGCTGGGGCAATGAGCAGTTCTTC
CASSVGWGNEQFF
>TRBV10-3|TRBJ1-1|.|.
TGTGCCATCAGAATCCCCGGACAGCACACTGAAGCTTTCTTT
CAIRIPGQHTEAFF
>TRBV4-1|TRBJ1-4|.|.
TGCGCCAGCGGGACCAACATTGAAAAACTGTTTTTT
CASGTNIEKLFF
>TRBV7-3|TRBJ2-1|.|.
TGTGCCAGCAGCTTATTGCACGGGAGCTCCTACAATGAGCAGTTCTTC
CASSLLHGSSYNEQFF
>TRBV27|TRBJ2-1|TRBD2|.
TGTGCCAGCAGGGGACTAGCGGGAGCCTACAATGAGCAGTTCTTC
CASRGLAGAYNEQFF
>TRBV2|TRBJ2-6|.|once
TGTGCCAGCAGTGAAGCAGGTGGCACTGGGGCCAACGTCCTGACTTTC
CASSEAGGTGANVLTF
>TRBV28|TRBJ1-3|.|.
TGTGCCAGCAGCCTAGGGGGAACTGGAAACACCATATATTTT
CASSLGGTGNTIYF
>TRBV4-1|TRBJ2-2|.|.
TGCGCCAGCAGCCAAGGACCCCGACTCACCACACACACCGGGGAGCTGTTTTTT
CASSQGPRLTTHTGELFF
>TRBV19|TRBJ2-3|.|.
TGTGCCAGTAGTATGGGCCAGGGGCGAACAGATACGCAGTATTTT
CASSMGQGRTDTQYF
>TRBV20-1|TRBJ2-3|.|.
TGCAGTGCAGAGGAAAATACGCAGTATTTT
CSAEENTQYF
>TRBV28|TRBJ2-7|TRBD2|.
TGTGCCAGCAGGGGGACTAGCGGGGCCGCTTACTCCTACGAGCAGTACTTC
CASRGTSGAAYSYEQYF
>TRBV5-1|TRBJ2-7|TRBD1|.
TGCGCCAGCAGCAAGGGACAGGGGGCCTACGAGCAGTACTTC
CASSKGQGAYEQYF
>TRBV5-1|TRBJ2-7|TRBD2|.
TGCGCCAGCAGCTTCGGAGGCGGGAGATTCTACGAGCAGTACTTC
CASSFGGGRFYEQYF
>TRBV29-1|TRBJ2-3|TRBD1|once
TGCAGCGTTGTTGACAGGGGGCGAGTTTACCTAGCCACAGATACGCAGTATTTT
CSVVDRGRVYLATDTQYF
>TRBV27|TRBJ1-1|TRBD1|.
TGTGCCAGCAGTGCCGAAGGGACAGGGGATATGAACACTGAAGCTTTCTTT
CASSAEGTGDMNTEAFF
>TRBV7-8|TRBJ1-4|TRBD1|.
TGTGCCAGCAGCCCAGGGGACAGGGGGATTAATGAAAAACTGTTTTTT
CASSPGDRGINEKLFF
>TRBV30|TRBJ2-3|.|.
TGTGCCTGGAGTGTTTTTCACTACTCCAGCACAGATACGCAGTATTTT
CAWSVFHYSSTDTQYF